The TCR beta chain under discussion was sequenced for a study of T-cell reconstitution after alpha-beta-depleted transplantation in children. For TCRbeta, the library was prepared with unique molecular identifiers. TCRdb re-called the PCR reads with MiXCR, one entry per CDR3 protein. This table holds some 200,000 distinct CDR3 sequences, roughly 14% found once. This clonotype was seen repeatedly, ten times or more. Germline V CDR1 and CDR2: MNHEY, SMNVEV (reference sequence). CDR3 size: 14 residues. With V trimmed by 8 bases and J by 8 bases, 8 bases remained unmatched. The chain has TRBV27 and TRBJ2-1; 11 bases are shared with TRBD2. This clonotype was sampled from a human donor who donated a stem cell graft to a child with acute lymphoblastic leukemia. Sequenced here: PBMCs from the stem cell graft donor, sampled from the stem cell graft. The CDR3 DNA sequence: TGTGCCAGCCATAGCGGGAGGGCCATCGATGAGCAGTTCTTC. Protein product: CASHSGRAIDEQFF.